This TCR beta chain was found in a study of blood T cell repertoires in COVID-19. The germline V gene encodes CDR1 SGHDN and CDR2 FVKESK. J gave up 8 bases and V 6 bases, and 6 bases lay outside the gene matches. This CDR3 has 12 amino acids. Clones were sequenced by immunoSEQ multiplex PCR, and TCRdb holds only the in-frame ones, with some missing. The sample includes roughly 280,000 clones, about 85% of them seen just once. The sequencing input was peripheral blood. The source of this sequence is a man between 18 and 29 years old with active or convalescent COVID-19. The chain employs TRBV14 and TRBJ1-1, with 7 bases fitting TRBD1. Here the CDR3 reads CASSLTGVEAFF. The DNA of the CDR3 is TGTGCCAGCAGTCTCACAGGGGTGGAAGCTTTCTTT.